Listed here are 32 T cell receptor beta chains from one sample, sequenced in a study of blood T cell repertoires in COVID-19. Sequencing used immunoSEQ multiplex PCR; TCRdb keeps in-frame clones, though not all of them. The sample has more than 55,000 clones; around 87% are singletons. The sequencing sample was made of peripheral blood. Receptors were obtained from a man between 60 and 75 years old with active or convalescent COVID-19.

The CDR3 bases are TGTGCCAGCAGCCCCCAGACGGGACGAGCGGGGAATGAGCAGTTCTTC. Translating gives CASSPQTGRAGNEQFF. The chain has TRBV7-2 and TRBJ2-1, with 7 bases fitting TRBD2. CDR1 and CDR2 from the germline V gene are SGHTA and FQGNSA. This CDR3 is 16 amino acids long. Trimming at V came to 5 bases and at J to 7 bases, leaving 14 bases not matched to a gene.

The chain carries TRBV7-8 and TRBJ2-5; 10 bases are a match to TRBD2. This CDR3 is built from 15 residues. Germline CDR1 SGHVS, CDR2 FQNEAQ. Trimming removed 5 bases from V and 5 bases from J; junction bases left unmatched: 8. The CDR3 DNA sequence: TGTGCCAGCAGCCGAAGCGGGAGGGGTGTGGAGACCCAGTACTTC. It translates to CASSRSGRGVETQYF. The whole variable domain, filled in from reference TRBV7-8 and TRBJ2-5, reads GAGVSQSPRYKVAKRGQDVALRCDPISGHVSLFWYQQALGQGPEFLTYFQNEAQLDKSGLPSDRFFAERPEGSVSTLKIQRTQQEDSAVYLCASSRSGRGVETQYFGPGTRLLVL.

V and J are TRBV18 and TRBJ1-1, with 7 bases lining up with TRBD1. The germline CDR1 and CDR2 sequences are KGHSH and LQKENI. The CDR3 loop spans 14 amino acids. Trimming removed 6 bases from V and 4 bases from J; junction bases left unmatched: 8. The CDR3 here is CASSPQGGSTEAFF. The CDR3, as DNA: TGTGCCAGCTCCCCGCAGGGGGGTAGCACTGAAGCTTTCTTT. Full variable domain (outside the CDR3, taken from reference TRBV18 and TRBJ1-1): NAGVMQNPRHLVRRRGQEARLRCSPMKGHSHVYWYRQLPEEGLKFMVYLQKENIIDESGMPKERFSAEFPKEGPSILRIQQVVRGDSAAYFCASSPQGGSTEAFFGQGTRLTVV.

The rearrangement links TRBV24-1 to TRBJ1-5; possible D gene TRBD1, 5 bases. The germline CDR1 and CDR2 sequences are KGHDR and SFDVKD. V was pared by 3 bases and J by 3 bases, with 11 bases between. The CDR3 is 15 residues long. The CDR3 bases are TGTGCCACCAGTGATGGGGGGGTCCCCAATCAGCCCCAGCATTTT. Residues: CATSDGGVPNQPQHF.

The chain joins TRBV27 to TRBJ1-3; 8 positions agree with TRBD1. CDR1 is MNHEY and CDR2 is SMNVEV in the germline V gene (reference sequence). V shed 5 bases, J shed 4 bases, and the junction held 4 bases outside the gene matches. The CDR3 runs to 14 residues. This CDR3 is CASSPGGPGNTIYF. The CDR3 DNA follows: TGTGCCAGCAGTCCAGGGGGCCCAGGAAACACCATATATTTT.

J is TRBJ1-6 and V is TRBV21-1. TRBV21-1 is tagged as a pseudogene. The CDR3 is 13 residues long. CDR3 DNA: TGTGCCAGCAGCACTCCTTATAATTCACCCCTCCACTTT. It codes for CASSTPYNSPLHF.

The chain recombines TRBV6-2 or TRBV6-3 with TRBJ2-7; TRBD1 is a possible D gene (5 bases). The germline V gene has CDR1 MNHEY and CDR2 SVGEGT. CDR3 length: 15 residues. Deletions cut 4 bases from V and 0 bases from J, with 13 bases between. This chain's CDR3 is CASSSRDPSSYEQYF. CDR3 sequence (DNA): TGTGCCAGCAGTTCCAGGGATCCAAGCTCCTACGAGCAGTACTTC.

The chain recombines TRBV7-8 with TRBJ1-5, with unresolved D. Germline V gene sequence: CDR1 SGHVS, CDR2 FQNEAQ. The CDR3 sequence is 15 residues long. Trimming took 3 bases from V and 0 from J, leaving 9 bases between them. The DNA for the CDR3 is TGTGCCAGCAGCTTCAACGAGAATAGCAATCAGCCCCAGCATTTT. It specifies CASSFNENSNQPQHF.

This clone has only a few counts. The chain recombines TRBV2 with TRBJ2-7; D is possibly TRBD2 (6 bases). Trimming removed 5 bases at V and 0 bases at J, with 11 bases between. Germline loops: CDR1 SNHLY, CDR2 FYNNEI. This CDR3 is built from 14 residues. This chain's CDR3 is CASSWDGSSYEQYF. The CDR3 DNA follows: TGTGCCAGCAGTTGGGACGGGAGCTCCTACGAGCAGTACTTC.

This clone has just one count. This chain joins TRBV7-3 and TRBJ2-5; 10 positions agree with TRBD2. The CDR3 length is 15 residues. The ends lost 5 bases at V and 4 bases at J; junction bases unmatched: 7. CDR1 is SGHTA, CDR2 FQGTGA, per germline. CDR3 loop: CASSPSGGARETQYF. The CDR3 coding sequence is TGTGCCAGCAGCCCGAGCGGGGGGGCCAGAGAGACCCAGTACTTC.

The chain is built from TRBV29-1 and TRBJ1-5; D remains ambiguous. The CDR3 consists of 14 residues. Deletions cut 7 bases from V and 1 base from J, with 14 bases between. Germline V CDR1 and CDR2: SQVTM, ANQGSEA. The CDR3 coding sequence is TGCAGCGCCCCACCCGGGGAGAGCAATCAGCCCCAGCATTTT. Translated: CSAPPGESNQPQHF.

V is TRBV27 and J is TRBJ1-3; D gene unclear. With 6 bases removed from V and 0 bases from J, the gap between germline ends came to 12 bases. The CDR3 has 15 residues. Looked up from germline, CDR1 is MNHEY and CDR2 is SMNVEV (reference sequence). CDR3 residues: CASSPSWLSGNTIYF. The DNA of the CDR3 is TGTGCCAGCAGCCCATCGTGGCTCTCTGGAAACACCATATATTTT.

This sequence joins TRBV19 and TRBJ2-1; 9 bases map to TRBD2. The germline gives CDR1 LNHDA, CDR2 SQIVND (reference sequence). This CDR3 has 19 residues. With 5 bases clipped from V and 2 bases from J, the junction kept 16 bases outside the gene matches. The chain's CDR3 is CASSPLVVAGDLAYNEQFF. In DNA form, the CDR3 reads TGTGCCAGTAGTCCCCTGGTGGTAGCGGGGGACCTTGCCTACAATGAGCAGTTCTTC. The full variable domain, its missing parts supplied by reference TRBV19 and TRBJ2-1, is DGGITQSPKYLFRKEGQNVTLSCEQNLNHDAMYWYRQDPGQGLRLIYYSQIVNDFQKGDIAEGYSVSREKKESFPLTVTSAQKNPTAFYLCASSPLVVAGDLAYNEQFFGPGTRLTVL.

This chain uses TRBV5-1 with TRBJ2-2; D is perhaps TRBD1 (5 bases). CDR3 length: 15 amino acids. V dropped 5 bases and J dropped 6 bases, with 17 bases sitting between them. CDR1 is SGHRS and CDR2 is YFSETQ in the germline V gene. CDR3 region: CASRPSQGTAGELFF. DNA for the CDR3: TGCGCCAGCAGACCCTCCCAGGGTACAGCCGGGGAGCTGTTTTTT.

This chain uses TRBV25-1 with TRBJ1-4; D gene unclear. From germline, CDR1 is MGHDK and CDR2 SYGVNS. Trimming removed 4 bases from V and 7 bases from J, with 13 bases in between. The CDR3 totals 14 residues. The CDR3: CASSVGSMGEKLFF. The DNA for the CDR3 is TGTGCCAGCAGTGTGGGCTCCATGGGTGAAAAACTGTTTTTT.

Only one count was recorded for this clone. One junction end disagrees with the germline gene, perhaps due to a read error. The V call is TRBV3-1 (or the pseudogene TRBV3-2), the J call TRBJ2-5, with 11 positions matching TRBD2. The CDR3 runs to 15 residues. Germline CDR1 and CDR2: LGHDT and YNNKEL (reference sequence). The CDR3 here is CASSRTSGLQETQYF. The CDR3 coding sequence is TGTGCCAGCAGCAGGACTAGCGGGCTACAAGAGACCCAATACTTC.

The V and J genes are TRBV5-6 and TRBJ2-5; 9 bases match TRBD2. CDR1 and CDR2 from the germline V gene are SGHDT and YYEEEE. V was clipped by 1 base and J by 5 bases; unmatched bases: 6. The CDR3 runs 15 residues. The CDR3 nucleotides read TGTGCCAGCAGCTTGATTAGCGGGGGTAGGGAGACCCAGTACTTC. It specifies CASSLISGGRETQYF.

As DNA, the CDR3 is TGCAGCGTCATTCCGAGGAAGGACACTGAAGCTTTCTTT. Residues: CSVIPRKDTEAFF. The chain joins TRBV29-1 to TRBJ1-1; no definite D call. The length of the CDR3 is 13 residues. Trimming shortened V by 6 bases and J by 3 bases, and 14 bases separated the two germline ends. The germline gives CDR1 SQVTM, CDR2 ANQGSEA.

The CDR3 nucleotides are TGTGCCAGCAGCTTGATGGACAGGGGCTACAATGAGCAGTTCTTC. It is translated as CASSLMDRGYNEQFF. This chain links TRBV5-6 with TRBJ2-1, with 9 bases that match TRBD1. The junction had 2 bases not matched to a gene; V was cut back by 1 base and J by 3 bases. Germline assignment: CDR1 SGHDT and CDR2 YYEEEE. This CDR3 has 15 residues.

V and J are TRBV19 and TRBJ1-5; D might be TRBD1 (5 bases). CDR1 and CDR2 from the germline V gene are LNHDA and SQIVND (reference sequence). The CDR3 covers 12 residues. The V end lost 6 bases, the J end lost 6 bases, and 9 bases lay between the germline ends. The DNA for the CDR3 is TGTGCCAGTAGAAGACAGTCTCAGCCCCAGCATTTT. This sequence encodes CASRRQSQPQHF.

The chain couples TRBV5-8 to TRBJ2-3, with a weak D call TRBD1 (8 bases). The CDR3 runs 15 residues. Germline assignment: CDR1 SGHTS and CDR2 YDEGEE. V shed 3 bases and J shed 3 bases, with 14 bases lying between them. This CDR3 reads CASSSHRGGTDTQYF. DNA for the CDR3: TGTGCCAGCAGCTCCCACAGGGGGGGGACAGATACGCAGTATTTT.

This clone was recorded a few times. This rearrangement joins TRBV28 to TRBJ1-1; D possibly corresponds to TRBD1 (6 bases). Germline V lookup: CDR1 MDHEN, CDR2 SYDVKM. With 7 bases removed from V and 2 bases from J, the gap between germline ends came to 20 bases. This CDR3 is 16 amino acids long. CDR3 region: CASTKPGGRVNTEAFF. DNA of the CDR3: TGTGCCAGCACTAAACCGGGGGGGCGTGTAAACACTGAAGCTTTCTTT.

Only a few counts were recorded for this clone. The rearrangement links TRBV19 to TRBJ1-5, with D possibly matching TRBD1 (5 bases). CDR1 and CDR2 (germline): LNHDA, SQIVND (reference sequence). CDR3 length: 15 amino acids. V shed 5 bases and J shed 3 bases, with 14 bases lying between them. CDR3 sequence (DNA): TGTGCCAGTAGTGGCCGGGACTCACACAATCAGCCCCAGCATTTT. Its translation: CASSGRDSHNQPQHF.

The chain uses TRBV18 and TRBJ1-1; D gene unclear. The germline V gene encodes CDR1 KGHSH and CDR2 LQKENI. CDR3 length: 11 amino acids. Trimming left V 4 bases short and J 6 bases short, with 6 bases between. The CDR3 reads CASSLGAEAFF. Written as DNA, the CDR3 is TGTGCCAGCTCACTTGGAGCTGAAGCTTTCTTT.

The CDR3 sequence: CASSSGGFVTDTQYF. The CDR3 bases are TGTGCCAGCAGCTCAGGGGGGTTCGTCACAGATACGCAGTATTTT. The chain employs TRBV9 and TRBJ2-3; maybe TRBD1 (7 bases). The ends were cut back, 4 bases at V and 2 bases at J, with 14 bases in the middle. Germline assignment: CDR1 SGDLS and CDR2 YYNGEE. The CDR3 loop spans 15 amino acids.

This clone was recorded once. The chain recombines TRBV2 with TRBJ1-5, with D unresolved. The CDR3 is 18 amino acids. The germline V gene has CDR1 SNHLY and CDR2 FYNNEI. With 4 bases removed from V and 0 bases from J, the gap between germline ends came to 19 bases. The CDR3 region has the DNA TGTGCCAGCAGTGGAAGGGAGCTTGGGAGGTATAGCAATCAGCCCCAGCATTTT. This gives the protein CASSGRELGRYSNQPQHF. Based on the CDR3 plus reference TRBV2 and TRBJ1-5, the full variable domain is EPEVTQTPSHQVTQMGQEVILRCVPISNHLYFYWYRQILGQKVEFLVSFYNNEISEKSEIFDDQFSVERPDGSNFTLKIRSTKLEDSAMYFCASSGRELGRYSNQPQHFGDGTRLSIL.

V is TRBV14 and J is TRBJ2-5; 8 bases match TRBD1. This CDR3 is 16 amino acids long. CDR1 and CDR2 from the germline V gene are SGHDN and FVKESK. V was pared by 4 bases and J by 5 bases, with 12 bases of the junction left unmatched. The CDR3 protein is CASSRRRTGSWETQYF. DNA of the CDR3: TGTGCCAGCAGCCGACGAAGGACAGGGTCTTGGGAGACCCAGTACTTC.

The genes are TRBV7-9 and TRBJ1-2; 12 bases match TRBD1. This CDR3 spans 16 amino acids. The V gene end was trimmed by 6 bases and the J gene end by 6 bases; junction bases not matched to a gene: 11. Germline V gives CDR1 SEHNR, CDR2 FQNEAQ (reference sequence). The CDR3 is CASSQVSGTGGHGYTF. Written as DNA, the CDR3 is TGTGCCAGCAGTCAAGTATCCGGGACAGGGGGCCATGGCTACACCTTC.

The genes are TRBV12-3 or TRBV12-4 and TRBJ2-7, with 7 bases aligning to TRBD1. The V gene end was trimmed by 1 base and the J gene end by 4 bases; junction bases not matched to a gene: 1. The CDR3 runs to 13 residues. For the CDR3, the DNA is TGTGCCAGCAGTTTAGGACAGGGTTACGAGCAGTACTTC. The encoded protein is CASSLGQGYEQYF.

The rearrangement links TRBV18 to TRBJ1-6; 7 bases fit TRBD1. The CDR3 totals 15 residues. J lost 10 bases, V lost 1 base, and 7 bases had no gene match. CDR1 KGHSH and CDR2 LQKENI come from the germline V gene. The CDR3 coding sequence is TGTGCCAGCTCACCACTCGACAGGGTAGGATCACCCCTCCACTTT. It encodes CASSPLDRVGSPLHF.

This clone was observed once. This chain connects TRBV28 to TRBJ2-5; 8 bases fit TRBD1. Germline CDR1 is MDHEN and CDR2 is SYDVKM. This CDR3 is 14 amino acids long. The trim removed 5 bases at V and 2 bases at J, leaving 4 bases unmatched. In DNA, the CDR3 is TGTGCCAGCAGTCGGGACAGGAGGCAAGAGACCCAGTACTTC. Its translation: CASSRDRRQETQYF.

This chain connects TRBV19 to TRBJ2-6, with 7 bases lining up with TRBD1. This CDR3 comprises 19 residues. With 3 bases clipped from V and 0 bases from J, the junction kept 11 bases outside the gene matches. Germline V gene data show CDR1 as LNHDA and CDR2 as SQIVND (reference sequence). CDR3 region: CASSIWGQTTRSGANVLTF. The CDR3 DNA sequence: TGTGCCAGTAGTATTTGGGGACAGACCACCCGCTCTGGGGCCAACGTCCTGACTTTC.